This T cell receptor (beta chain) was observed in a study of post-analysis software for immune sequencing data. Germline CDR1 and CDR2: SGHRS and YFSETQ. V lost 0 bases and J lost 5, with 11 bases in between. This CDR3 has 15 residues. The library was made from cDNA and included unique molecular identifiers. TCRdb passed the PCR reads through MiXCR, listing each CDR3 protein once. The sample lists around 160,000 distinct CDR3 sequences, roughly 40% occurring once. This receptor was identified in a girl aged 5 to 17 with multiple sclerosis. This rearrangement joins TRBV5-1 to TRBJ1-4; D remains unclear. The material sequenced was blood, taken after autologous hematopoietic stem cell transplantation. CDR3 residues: CASSLAGKSNEKLFF. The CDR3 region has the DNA TGCGCCAGCAGCTTGGCGGGGAAGTCAAATGAAAAACTGTTTTTT.